One sample yielded the 29 T cell receptor beta chains listed below, sequenced in a study of T cells in women clearing cervical HPV infection. Assay used: immunoSEQ multiplex PCR; TCRdb lists only in-frame clones, some missing. The table lists tens of thousands of clones. The sequencing sample was made of blood buffy coat. Receptors were obtained from a woman between 18 and 69 years old with a cervical HPV16 infection that either progressed to CIN3+ or cleared (not recorded which).

Concerning this clone: The read gets to within 3 residues of the CDR3 end, and the germline J gene fills in the rest. The chain combines TRBV7-9 with TRBJ2-3; D perhaps matches TRBD2 (6 bases). The germline V gene has CDR1 SEHNR and CDR2 FQNEAQ (reference sequence). V lost 7 bases and J 2 bases, leaving 16 bases between the germline ends. There are 15 residues in the CDR3. The sequenced CDR3 bases are TGTGCCAGCAACCCAGGGAGGTGGGCCACAGATACG. Amino acid sequence: CASNPGRWATDT. The whole CDR3 sequence reads CASNPGRWATDTQYF.

With respect to this clone: The read terminates 3 residues ahead of where the CDR3 ends, so the germline J gene completes it. This chain links TRBV5-1 with TRBJ1-4; 7 nucleotides line up with TRBD1. Trimming at V came to 0 bases and at J to 0 bases, leaving 14 bases not matched to a gene. CDR3 size: 20 residues. In germline, CDR1 is SGHRS, CDR2 YFSETQ. The CDR3 region is CASSLAPEGQLWATNEKLFF. The sequenced part of the CDR3 DNA is TGCGCCAGCAGCTTGGCGCCAGAGGGACAGCTCTGGGCAACTAATGAAAAA.

Notes on this clone: The sequenced fragment ends 3 residues before the CDR3 boundary, so the rest is inferred from the germline J gene. The rearrangement links TRBV2 to TRBJ2-2, with a weak D call TRBD1 (6 bases). Germline-derived CDR1 and CDR2 are SNHLY and FYNNEI. V lost 6 bases and J 0 bases, leaving 11 bases between the germline ends. The CDR3 has 15 amino acids. CDR3 bases read: TGTGCCAGCAGACGACAGGAGACGAACACCGGGGAG. As protein: CASRRQETNTGE. The entire CDR3 is CASRRQETNTGELFF.

Note on this clone: The read ends 3 residues before the CDR3 terminus; that terminus is restored from the germline J gene. The V call is TRBV2, the J call TRBJ2-7; D is undetermined. Germline CDR1 is SNHLY and CDR2 is FYNNEI. This CDR3 spans 13 amino acids. V was clipped by 1 base and J by 2 bases, with 6 bases between them. The CDR3 bases that were read are TGTGCCAGCAGTGAAGGGCACCCCTACGAG. It codes for CASSEGHPYE. The whole CDR3 protein reads CASSEGHPYEQYF.

Comments on this clone: The read finishes 3 residues shy of the CDR3 end, and the germline J gene is used to complete it. The chain combines TRBV7-6 with TRBJ2-3; 7 nucleotides align to TRBD2. This CDR3 is 15 amino acids long. The germline V gene has CDR1 SGHVS and CDR2 FNYEAQ. With 3 bases clipped from V and 0 bases from J, the junction kept 3 bases outside the gene matches. Here the CDR3 reads CASSFIAGSTDTQYF. The CDR3 DNA, read in part, is TGTGCCAGCAGCTTCATAGCGGGCAGCACAGATACG.

Points on this clone: The read halts 3 residues ahead of the CDR3 end, with the missing end drawn from the germline J gene. The chain is built from TRBV6-1 and TRBJ2-3; 9 nucleotides agree with TRBD1. This CDR3 region has 15 residues. CDR1 is MNHNS and CDR2 is SASEGT in the germline V gene. The trim removed 4 bases at V and 4 bases at J, leaving 6 bases unmatched. Here the CDR3 reads CASSARDRAADTQYF. CDR3 DNA, as far as it was read: TGTGCCAGCAGTGCTCGGGACAGGGCCGCAGATACG.

Note on this clone: The read halts 3 residues ahead of the CDR3 end, with the missing end drawn from the germline J gene. The J gene is TRBJ2-3, the V gene TRBV20-1, with TRBD2 matching over 7 bases. Germline V gene data show CDR1 as DFQATT and CDR2 as SNEGSKA (reference sequence). There are 15 residues in the CDR3. CDR3: CSAGGGPYSNQPQYF. Incomplete CDR3 DNA: TGCAGTGCTGGGGGGGGACCCTATAGCAATCAGCCG.

A note on this clone: The read ends 3 residues before the CDR3 terminus; that terminus is restored from the germline J gene. This chain uses TRBV30 with TRBJ1-2, with unresolved D. This CDR3 has 15 residues. Looked up from germline, CDR1 is GTSNPN and CDR2 is SVGIG (reference sequence). Trimming removed 0 bases from V and 7 bases from J, with 18 bases in between. This CDR3 is CAWSVSNTRHAGYTF. CDR3 bases read: TGTGCCTGGAGTGTAAGCAACACCAGGCATGCTGGC.

Note on this clone: With the read ending 3 residues before the CDR3 end, the germline J gene is used to fill in that end. This chain joins TRBV29-1 and TRBJ1-2, with D hard to call. Per the germline V gene, CDR1 is SQVTM and CDR2 is ANQGSEA. This CDR3 contains 14 residues. Trimming left V 4 bases short and J 5 bases short, with 17 bases between. The sequenced part of the CDR3 DNA is TGCAGCGTTGGGATTACCGGGGAGGCGTATGGC. This translates into CSVGITGEAYG. The CDR3 in full is CSVGITGEAYGYTF.

In the case of this clone: The read ends 3 residues before the CDR3 terminus; that terminus is restored from the germline J gene. The chain recombines TRBV7-2 with TRBJ1-1, with D maybe TRBD1 (6 bases). CDR1 is SGHTA, CDR2 FQGNSA, per germline. The V and J ends lost 6 bases and 4 bases respectively, with 12 bases between them. CDR3 size: 13 residues. Here the CDR3 reads CASRRGAGTEAFF. The part of the CDR3 DNA that was read is TGTGCCAGCAGACGGGGGGCGGGCACTGAA.

In the case of this clone: The CDR3 end falls 3 residues outside the read, so it is completed with the germline J gene. The chain is built from TRBV13 and TRBJ2-5, with D tentatively TRBD1 or TRBD2 (5 bases each). The CDR3 length is 16 residues. Deletions cut 1 base from V and 3 bases from J, with 15 bases between. Germline CDR1 PRHDT, CDR2 FYEKMQ (reference sequence). The CDR3 reads CASSLEAERGEETQYF. CDR3 DNA (partial): TGTGCCAGCAGCTTAGAGGCCGAGAGAGGGGAAGAGACC.

As regards this clone: The CDR3 end falls 3 residues outside the read, so it is completed with the germline J gene. The chain uses TRBV5-1 and TRBJ1-1; D is unresolved. The length of the CDR3 is 14 residues. Germline V gene data show CDR1 as SGHRS and CDR2 as YFSETQ. The DNA read from the CDR3 is TGCGCCAGCAGCTTGGGCGGCGTCGTGGTAGAA. Amino acid sequence: CASSLGGVVVE. The full-length CDR3 reads as CASSLGGVVVEAFF.

To note about this clone: Read sequence stops 3 residues before the CDR3 end, and the germline J gene provides the missing end. V usage is TRBV4-1 and J usage is TRBJ2-3, with D possibly TRBD2 on 6 matching bases. The ends were cut back, 3 bases at V and 0 bases at J, with 13 bases in the middle. In germline, CDR1 is MGHRA, CDR2 YSYEKL. The CDR3 totals 16 residues. The part of the CDR3 DNA that was read is TGCGCCAGCAGCCATCCCGGAGGGGCTAGCACAGATACG. Translated, it gives CASSHPGGASTDT. The whole CDR3 protein reads CASSHPGGASTDTQYF.

To note about this clone: The CDR3 extends 3 residues past the end of the read, so its final part is completed from the germline J gene. Other DNA sequences from this sample encode an identical CDR3 as well. The V gene is TRBV30, the J gene TRBJ1-3, with D uncertain. Germline lookup yields CDR1 GTSNPN and CDR2 SVGIG (reference sequence). The V and J ends lost 1 base and 3 bases respectively, with 4 bases between them. This CDR3 has 12 amino acids. The CDR3 DNA, read in part, is TGTGCCTGGAGTGACAGTGGAAACACC. The encoded protein is CAWSDSGNT. The whole CDR3 is CAWSDSGNTIYF.

For this clone: From the germline J gene comes the end of the CDR3, since the read stops 3 residues before it. The chain carries TRBV20-1 and TRBJ1-3; 7 bases match TRBD1. This CDR3 has 15 amino acids. Germline trimming cut 3 bases from V and 2 bases from J; bases unmatched to any gene: 7. CDR1 is DFQATT, CDR2 SNEGSKA, per germline (reference sequence). The CDR3 DNA, read in part, is TGCAGTGCTAGGCCGGGACAGACTGCTGGAAACACC. The encoded protein is CSARPGQTAGNT. The CDR3 reads in full as CSARPGQTAGNTIYF.

Turning to this clone: The read terminates 3 residues ahead of where the CDR3 ends, so the germline J gene completes it. The chain links TRBV6-1 to TRBJ1-1; the D is unclear. V was pared by 0 bases and J by 3 bases, with 8 bases between. The CDR3 loop spans 14 amino acids. Germline values: CDR1 MNHNS, CDR2 SASEGT. The CDR3 reads CASSEAKGDTEAFF. The CDR3 bases that were read are TGTGCCAGCAGTGAAGCCAAGGGTGACACTGAA.

As for this clone: The read ends 3 residues early relative to the CDR3; the germline J gene fills the gap. The chain employs TRBV20-1 and TRBJ2-2; TRBD2 aligns across 8 bases. The CDR3 consists of 14 residues. The germline V gene has CDR1 DFQATT and CDR2 SNEGSKA (reference sequence). After removal of 3 bases from V and 0 bases from J, the junction contained 0 bases not matched to a gene. Partial CDR3 DNA: TGCAGTGCTAGCGGGGGGGCGAACACCGGGGAG. This translates into CSASGGANTGE. The complete CDR3 protein is CSASGGANTGELFF.

A word on this clone: The read falls 3 residues short of the CDR3 end, and the missing part is taken from the germline J gene. This chain joins TRBV2 and TRBJ2-1, with 11 nucleotides matching TRBD2. The CDR3 is 13 amino acids. The junction had 2 bases not matched to a gene; V was cut back by 7 bases and J by 6 bases. CDR1 and CDR2 (germline): SNHLY, FYNNEI. CDR3 DNA, as far as it was read: TGTGCCAGCACCGGACTAGCGGGCAATGAG. As protein: CASTGLAGNE. The full-length CDR3 reads as CASTGLAGNEQFF.

For this clone: The read comes to an end 3 residues before the CDR3 does, leaving the germline J gene to fill in the end. The chain links TRBV7-9 to TRBJ2-2; TRBD1 agrees at 8 bases. V dropped 5 bases and J dropped 7; count of bases not matched to a gene: 9. CDR1 SEHNR and CDR2 FQNEAQ come from the germline V gene (reference sequence). This CDR3 has 15 amino acids. Partial CDR3 DNA: TGTGCCAGCAGCACCTCGGACAGGGTGGTCGGGGAG. Translated, it gives CASSTSDRVVGE. The full CDR3 sequence reads CASSTSDRVVGELFF.

Of note for this clone: The DNA ends 3 residues before the CDR3 does, and the rest of the CDR3 is filled in from the germline J gene. V gene TRBV29-1 combines with J gene TRBJ2-3; 12 positions agree with TRBD2. The CDR3 contains 15 residues. Germline CDR1 and CDR2: SQVTM and ANQGSEA. CDR3: CSVSSGGAPQETQYF. The covered CDR3 bases are TGCAGCGTTTCTAGCGGGGGGGCCCCCCAAGAGACG.

About this clone: With the read ending 3 residues before the CDR3 end, the germline J gene is used to fill in that end. The chain uses TRBV14 and TRBJ2-3; D not certain. Germline CDR1 is SGHDN and CDR2 is FVKESK. The CDR3 is 12 amino acids. The chain's CDR3 is CASSQVAATQYF. The CDR3 DNA, read in part, is TGTGCCAGCAGCCAAGTTGCCGCGACG.

In the case of this clone: Sequencing ends 3 residues short of the CDR3 end; the germline J gene provides the rest. The chain has TRBV6-2 or TRBV6-3 and TRBJ2-7, with 8 nucleotides matching TRBD1. The germline V gene has CDR1 MNHEY and CDR2 SVGEGT. This CDR3 region has 15 residues. V was clipped by 5 bases and J by 5 bases; unmatched bases: 11. This chain's CDR3 is CASSGQTGVGNEQYF. The CDR3 DNA, read in part, is TGTGCCAGCAGTGGTCAGACAGGGGTTGGGAACGAG.

Concerning this clone itself: The read gets to within 3 residues of the CDR3 end, and the germline J gene fills in the rest. The chain couples TRBV20-1 to TRBJ2-3; 8 bases align to TRBD1. The trim removed 5 bases at V and 0 bases at J, leaving 7 bases unmatched. The CDR3 covers 15 residues. Per the germline V gene, CDR1 is DFQATT and CDR2 is SNEGSKA (reference sequence). The CDR3 sequence: CSAGGQAGSTDTQYF. Partial CDR3 DNA: TGCAGTGCTGGGGGACAGGCAGGGAGCACAGATACG.

Of note for this clone: From the germline J gene comes the end of the CDR3, since the read stops 3 residues before it. The rearrangement joins TRBV20-1 to TRBJ1-5; possibly TRBD1 for D (5 bases). The germline CDR1 and CDR2 sequences are DFQATT and SNEGSKA (reference sequence). The CDR3 contains 17 residues. V lost 1 base, J lost 0 bases, and 16 bases lay in between. The CDR3 bases that were read are TGCAGTGCTAGAGTAGCAGGGAATGGGGATAGCAATCAGCCC. It codes for CSARVAGNGDSNQP. The entire CDR3 sequence reads CSARVAGNGDSNQPQHF.

Comments on this clone: The read stops 3 residues short of the end of the CDR3; the missing end is completed from the germline J gene. This chain connects TRBV5-6 to TRBJ1-6; D gene ambiguous. Germline V gives CDR1 SGHDT, CDR2 YYEEEE. Trimming shortened V by 5 bases and J by 4 bases, and 4 bases separated the two germline ends. The CDR3 spans 12 residues. The CDR3: CASRAYNSPLHF. The sequenced CDR3 bases are TGTGCCAGCAGGGCTTATAATTCACCC.

With respect to this clone: The read halts 3 residues ahead of the CDR3 end, with the missing end drawn from the germline J gene. The chain uses TRBV7-2 and TRBJ2-1; D is ambiguous. Germline CDR1 SGHTA, CDR2 FQGNSA. The length of the CDR3 is 11 residues. The V and J ends lost 6 bases and 9 bases respectively, with 9 bases between them. The sequenced part of the CDR3 DNA is TGTGCCAGCAGTTTGACGGGTGAG. Translating it yields CASSLTGE. The full CDR3 reads CASSLTGEQFF.

The CDR3 bases that were read are TGTGCCAGCAGCCGACATCCCGGGGAGGGT. Amino acid sequence: CASSRHPGEG. The complete CDR3 sequence is CASSRHPGEGQYF. This chain joins TRBV7-9 and TRBJ2-4; 7 nucleotides align to TRBD2. Coverage ceases 3 residues before the CDR3 finishes, and the germline J gene fills in the end. The CDR3 covers 13 residues. Germline values: CDR1 SEHNR, CDR2 FQNEAQ (reference sequence). Based on the CDR3 plus reference TRBV7-9 and TRBJ2-4, the full variable domain is DTGVSQNPRHKITKRGQNVTFRCDPISEHNRLYWYRQTLGQGPEFLTYFQNEAQLEKSRLLSDRFSAERPKGSFSTLEIQRTEQGDSAMYLCASSRHPGEGQYFGAGTRLSVL.

A remark on this clone: With the read ending 3 residues before the CDR3 end, the germline J gene is used to fill in that end. This sequence joins TRBV6-2 or TRBV6-3 and TRBJ2-7; 7 bases fit TRBD2. Germline values: CDR1 MNHEY, CDR2 SVGEGT. V shed 2 bases and J 2 bases; nucleotides not matched to a gene: 3. The CDR3 contains 14 residues. Here the CDR3 reads CASSYGGGTYEQYF. The sequenced CDR3 bases are TGTGCCAGCAGTTACGGGGGGGGGACCTACGAG.

About this clone itself: The read ends 3 residues before the CDR3 terminus; that terminus is restored from the germline J gene. The gene calls are TRBV12-3 or TRBV12-4 and TRBJ2-5; TRBD2 matches 11 bases. CDR3 length equals 15 residues. V gave up 7 bases and J gave up 7 bases; unmatched junction bases: 11. CDR3 bases read: TGTGCCAGCAATCTTAGCGGGGGGGCCGCCGGGACC. Translated: CASNLSGGAAGT. The CDR3 in full is CASNLSGGAAGTQYF.